A selection of T cell receptor beta chains follows, all from one sample in a study of T cell responses to AZD1222 COVID-19 vaccine. Some clones are missing from TCRdb's copy, which holds only in-frame ones; the method was immunoSEQ multiplex PCR. The sample yields around 160,000 clones, about 90% seen once. Sequenced material: peripheral blood, taken 28 days after the second AZD1222 dose. These TCRs come from an adult who received the AZD1222 COVID-19 vaccine. The CDR3 runs from the conserved cysteine through the conserved F or W. Each record gives: V gene, clone size, J gene, D gene, CDR3 protein, CDR3 DNA. The D gene is left open where the match is weak. Only part of the rows carry a size: once, few, many, or a class if the clone is expanded.

>TRBV27|.|TRBJ1-3|.
CASSSWPGGNTIYF
TGTGCCAGCAGTTCATGGCCGGGGGGAAACACCATATATTTT
>TRBV10-1|few|TRBJ2-1|.
CASSLGTPRGGEQFF
TGCGCCAGCAGCCTAGGGACTCCTCGGGGAGGTGAGCAGTTCTTC
>TRBV7-8|.|TRBJ1-5|.
CASSLAGAGFQPQHF
TGTGCCAGCAGCTTAGCCGGGGCAGGCTTCCAGCCCCAGCATTTT
>TRBV19|.|TRBJ2-1|TRBD2
CASSRASGPLNEQFF
TGTGCCAGTAGTCGGGCTAGCGGCCCGCTCAATGAGCAGTTCTTC
>TRBV24-1|.|TRBJ1-5|.
CATHNQPQHF
TGTGCCACCCATAATCAGCCCCAGCATTTT
>TRBV3-1/TRBV3-2|.|TRBJ1-2|TRBD1
CASSLTGSFRGYTF
TGTGCCAGCAGCCTGACAGGGAGCTTTCGTGGCTACACCTTC
>TRBV30|.|TRBJ2-7|.
CAWSQRAGIEQYF
TGTGCCTGGAGTCAGCGGGCGGGGATCGAGCAGTACTTC
>TRBV5-1|.|TRBJ2-6|.
CASSLEGAGGANVLTF
TGCGCCAGCAGCTTGGAAGGGGCTGGCGGGGCCAACGTCCTGACTTTC
>TRBV5-1|.|TRBJ2-1|.
CASSLYPGTYNEQFF
TGCGCCAGCAGCTTGTATCCCGGAACCTACAATGAGCAGTTCTTC
>TRBV18|.|TRBJ1-6|TRBD1
CASSQGAKNSPLHF
TGTGCCAGCTCACAGGGGGCAAAGAATTCACCCCTCCACTTT
>TRBV6-6|.|TRBJ2-1|TRBD2
CASTPSGGGSNEQFF
TGTGCCAGCACCCCGTCGGGGGGGGGTTCCAATGAGCAGTTCTTC